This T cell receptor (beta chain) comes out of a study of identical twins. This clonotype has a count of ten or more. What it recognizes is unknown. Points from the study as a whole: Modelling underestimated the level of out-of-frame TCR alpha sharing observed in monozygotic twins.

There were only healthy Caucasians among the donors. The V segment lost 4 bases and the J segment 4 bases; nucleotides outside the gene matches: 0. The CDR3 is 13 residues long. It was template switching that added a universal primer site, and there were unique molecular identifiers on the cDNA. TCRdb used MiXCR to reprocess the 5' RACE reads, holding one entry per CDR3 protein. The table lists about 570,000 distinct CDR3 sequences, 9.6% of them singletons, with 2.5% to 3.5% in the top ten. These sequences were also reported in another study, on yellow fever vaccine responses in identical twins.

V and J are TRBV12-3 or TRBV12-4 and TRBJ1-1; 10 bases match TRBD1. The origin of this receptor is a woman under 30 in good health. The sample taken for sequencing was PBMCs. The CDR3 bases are TGTGCCAGCAGTTGGACAGGGGGCACTGAAGCTTTCTTT. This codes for CASSWTGGTEAFF.